This T cell receptor beta chain comes out of a study of blood T cell repertoires in COVID-19 (dated by TCRdb to 2020 to 2022). Turning to the overall study: Collaborator samples came from the United States, Italy and Spain and covered acute and convalescent phases of COVID-19. The prospective study material was composed of cDNA or gDNA derived from T cells, B-cell-depleted T cells, or PBMCs. The dataset comprised deeply sampled blood TCRbeta repertoires from subjects exposed to, actively infected with, or recovered from COVID-19. The repertoires were released in a freely available public database intended as a resource for research on the immune response to SARS-CoV-2. Samples came from the ongoing ImmuneRACE study (first 160 participants) plus 1,254 subjects from 6 global collaborators. Sample metadata almost always included a de-identified subject ID, COVID-19 status, age in years and sex. Where available, HLA class I and class II types were taken from metadata supplied by the sample provider and were not determined by assay-based typing.

Its CDR3 holds 13 amino acids, cysteine through phenylalanine. Only the CDR3 part of the read is kept: 39 bases, read in frame from the first base. Trimmed from V: 4 bases; trimmed from J: 3 bases; junction bases lacking a gene match: 1. In the germline V gene (reference sequence), CDR1 corresponds to LNHDA and CDR2 to SQIVND. What the authors observed across the whole study: How much clinical and demographic metadata was included differed by source and by participant, and the metadata was provided uncurated.

The collaborating institutions used their own protocols to collect whole blood in K2EDTA tubes. For TCRbeta analysis, collaborator samples were shipped as frozen whole blood, as isolated PBMCs, or as DNA extracted from either sample type. TCRbeta CDR3 regions were amplified from genomic DNA using the immunoSEQ Assay, a bias-controlled multiplex PCR. In the paper's pipeline: Within the assay, amplification of reference gene primers was used to estimate how many nucleated cells each sample contained. To quantify the absolute abundance of each unique TCRbeta CDR3 rearrangement, sequence reads were collapsed and filtered. Productive Simpson clonality was computed per sample as the square root of Simpson's diversity index over productive rearrangements. Drawn from immuneACCESS, this table holds only the in-frame rearrangements with V and J called that TCRdb kept. Clones are partly lost; checked studies trace under half to an unresolved V gene and leave the rest unexplained. From that table come the V and J calls and clone size; the DNA was used to work out D and trimming. In this sample the table shows roughly 250,000 clones, approximately 83% of which occur a single time. Together, the top ten hold 6% to 9.5% of the sample.

Details on this clone: What antigen it recognizes has not been identified. Per-base qualities were not stored, and no clone one base away is much larger.

This TCR derives from a woman aged 45-65 years with acute or convalescent COVID-19. Material: peripheral blood. The receptor chain draws on TRBV19 and TRBJ2-3; 7 bases in between match TRBD2. In nucleotides, the sequence is TGTGCCAGTAGTACCGGGAGGACAGATACGCAGTATTTT. This codes for CASSTGRTDTQYF.